Shown below are 32 T cell receptor beta chains from a single sample sequenced in a study of blood T cells in healthy people across ages (dated by TCRdb to between 2014 and 2017). Library creation used 5' RACE. Sequencing used an Illumina HiSeq 2500. A second PCR of roughly 7 to 11 cycles was performed with a sample-barcoded 5' primer and a J-beta primer mix. Clones were called with MiXCR by TCRdb after fastp trimmed the public reads at Q25, and only in-frame beta chains were retained. CDR3 protein sequences are deduplicated, and each keeps its most common genes and DNA. In this sample the table shows about 830,000 distinct CDR3 sequences, approximately 59% of which occur a single time. 28% of the sample lies in the top ten. Sequenced material: blood. The receptors were sampled from a young man in good health.

J is TRBJ2-4 and V is TRBV10-3; 7 bases are shared with TRBD1. Germline V gives CDR1 ENHRY, CDR2 SYGVKD. The trim removed 2 bases at V and 1 base at J, leaving 8 bases unmatched. This CDR3 is built from 17 residues. The CDR3, as DNA: TGTGCCATCAGTGAGGAACTGACAGGGTCGGCCAAAAACATTCAGTACTTC. It specifies CAISEELTGSAKNIQYF.

The chain combines TRBV5-1 with TRBJ2-7; TRBD1 aligns across 7 bases. The junction had 11 bases not matched to a gene; V was cut back by 8 bases and J by 3 bases. The CDR3 covers 14 residues. Per germline, CDR1 SGHRS and CDR2 YFSETQ. As DNA, the CDR3 is TGCGCCAGTGTATCAGGGGGACAAGACTACGAGCAGTACTTC. Residues: CASVSGGQDYEQYF.

On this clonotype: The DNA is omitted, as the CDR3 cannot be located on it reliably, and the CDR3 follows TCRdb's listing. The rearrangement uses TRBV29-1 and TRBJ1-2; the table calls TRBD1, which could not be checked here. Germline-derived CDR1 and CDR2 are SQVTM and ANQGSEA. The length of the CDR3 is 12 amino acids, counting both ends. CDR3 loop: CSVRTGDYGCTF.

This clonotype was seen once. V gene TRBV28 combines with J gene TRBJ2-5; 10 bases are shared with TRBD1. The CDR3 runs to 15 residues. With V trimmed by 8 bases and J by 6 bases, 12 bases remained unmatched. Germline CDR1 and CDR2: MDHEN and SYDVKM. CDR3 loop: CASCPGTGEKKTQYF. CDR3 nucleotide sequence: TGTGCCAGCTGCCCCGGGACAGGGGAAAAAAAGACCCAGTACTTC.

V and J are TRBV11-2 and TRBJ2-1; perhaps TRBD1 as D (5 bases). Deletions cut 4 bases from V and 7 bases from J, with 17 bases between. CDR3 length: 15 amino acids. Per the germline V gene, CDR1 is SGHAT and CDR2 is FQNNGV. DNA for the CDR3: TGTGCCAGCAGCTCCCCGGGCCCCAGGGTAAATGAGCAGTTCTTC. Amino acids: CASSSPGPRVNEQFF.

V usage is TRBV30 and J usage is TRBJ2-7, with a tentative D call TRBD1 (5 bases). The ends were cut back, 3 bases at V and 3 bases at J, with 9 bases in the middle. Per germline, CDR1 GTSNPN and CDR2 SVGIG (reference sequence). The CDR3 runs to 12 residues. In nucleotides, the CDR3 is TGTGCCTGGAGCAGGGTTATCTACGAGCAGTACTTC. Translation: CAWSRVIYEQYF.

V gene TRBV27 combines with J gene TRBJ1-5; D is perhaps TRBD1 (5 bases). Trimming took 6 bases from V and 4 from J, leaving 13 bases between them. The CDR3 totals 14 residues. Germline CDR1 reads MNHEY; CDR2 reads SMNVEV (reference sequence). CDR3 DNA sequence: TGTGCCAGCAGCCGGGGGATATGGAATCAGCCCCAGCATTTT. Translated: CASSRGIWNQPQHF.

The J gene is TRBJ2-1, the V gene TRBV29-1; no definite D call. With 2 bases removed from V and 5 bases from J, the gap between germline ends came to 7 bases. Germline CDR1 and CDR2: SQVTM and ANQGSEA. The CDR3 has 12 amino acids. The CDR3 reads CSVEPLDNEQFF. The CDR3 nucleotides read TGCAGCGTTGAACCCCTTGACAATGAGCAGTTCTTC.

The rearrangement uses TRBV5-1 and TRBJ2-3; D is uncertain. There are 13 residues in the CDR3. The V end lost 2 bases, the J end lost 5 bases, and 9 bases lay between the germline ends. In germline, CDR1 is SGHRS, CDR2 YFSETQ. CDR3 amino acids: CASSFYSLDTQYF. The CDR3 bases are TGCGCCAGCAGCTTTTACTCTCTAGATACGCAGTATTTT.

The chain employs TRBV7-2 and TRBJ1-5; the D gene is possibly TRBD1 (5 bases). Germline loops: CDR1 SGHTA, CDR2 FQGNSA. V was clipped by 0 bases and J by 1 base, with 7 bases between them. The CDR3 length is 15 residues. CDR3 loop: CASSLAGDSNQPQHF. CDR3 DNA: TGTGCCAGCAGCTTAGCGGGGGACAGCAATCAGCCCCAGCATTTT.

This clonotype was seen a few times. The chain carries TRBV20-1 and TRBJ2-5; a weak D match, TRBD1 (7 bases). Germline CDR1 reads DFQATT; CDR2 reads SNEGSKA (reference sequence). This CDR3 is built from 12 residues. The CDR3 loop is CRGGQNQETQYF. The DNA of the CDR3 is TGCAGGGGGGGACAGAACCAAGAGACCCAGTACTTC.

This chain connects TRBV24-1 to TRBJ2-7, with D possibly being TRBD2 (6 bases). The DNA end is more similar to TRBJ2-5, so the J call may be wrong. The length of the CDR3 is 14 residues. The germline V gene has CDR1 KGHDR and CDR2 SFDVKD. The CDR3 loop is CATSDGTPQETQYF. In nucleotides, the CDR3 is TGTGCCACCAGTGACGGGACTCCGCAAGAGACCCAGTACTTC.

Only a few counts were recorded for this clonotype. The rearrangement uses TRBV20-1 and TRBJ2-5; 8 nucleotides agree with TRBD2. Unmatched junction bases numbered 10, after V lost 5 bases and J lost 2 bases. The CDR3 length is 15 residues. Germline V gene sequence: CDR1 DFQATT, CDR2 SNEGSKA (reference sequence). The CDR3 sequence: CSAGDWAGGQETQYF. For the CDR3, the DNA is TGCAGTGCTGGGGACTGGGCGGGGGGACAAGAGACCCAGTACTTC.

This clonotype appeared once. This chain links TRBV29-1 with TRBJ2-5; D gene uncertain. CDR1 is SQVTM and CDR2 is ANQGSEA in the germline V gene. Trimming removed 1 base from V and 5 bases from J, with 5 bases in between. The CDR3 covers 11 residues. This chain's CDR3 is CSVEVKETQYF. The CDR3 DNA reads TGCAGCGTTGAAGTAAAGGAGACCCAGTACTTC. Variable domain in full (rest from reference TRBV29-1 and TRBJ2-5): SAVISQKPSRDICQRGTSLTIQCQVDSQVTMMFWYRQQPGQSLTLIATANQGSEATYESGFVIDKFPISRPNLTFSTLTVSNMSPEDSSIYLCSVEVKETQYFGPGTRLLVL.

This chain connects TRBV9 to TRBJ2-7; unclear D gene. The CDR3 loop spans 14 amino acids. Germline V gene lookup returns CDR1 SGDLS and CDR2 YYNGEE. V dropped 0 bases and J dropped 6 bases, with 13 bases sitting between them. The CDR3 DNA sequence: TGTGCCAGCAGCGTAGAGGTCTTTCCCTCCGAGCAGTACTTC. Its translation is CASSVEVFPSEQYF.

This clonotype was seen once. This chain uses TRBV25-1 with TRBJ2-5; D tentatively reads TRBD1 or TRBD2 (5 bases each). The CDR3 covers 11 residues. CDR1 and CDR2 (germline): MGHDK, SYGVNS. Trimming cost V 4 bases and J 12 bases, with 12 bases left between them. The CDR3 region has the DNA TGTGCCAGCAGTGTCGGGACCCCCGAGTACTTC. Its protein product is CASSVGTPEYF.

The chain is built from TRBV28 and TRBJ2-4; weak D call: TRBD2 (7 bases). Germline CDR1 reads MDHEN; CDR2 reads SYDVKM. CDR3 size: 13 residues. V lost 5 bases, J lost 13 bases, and 18 bases lay in between. CDR3 region: CASSHPEGGEQYF. In DNA form, the CDR3 reads TGTGCCAGCAGTCACCCGGAAGGGGGGGAACAGTACTTC.

The genes are TRBV12-3 or TRBV12-4 and TRBJ1-5; TRBD1 agrees at 8 bases. This CDR3 is 14 amino acids long. Trimming at V came to 5 bases and at J to 5 bases, leaving 5 bases not matched to a gene. The CDR3, as DNA: TGTGCCAGCAGTCCCAGGGGGCTTGATCAGCCCCAGCATTTT. Its protein product is CASSPRGLDQPQHF.

This clonotype occurred a few times. This chain connects TRBV10-3 to TRBJ1-6; the D is unclear. CDR3 length equals 13 residues. Between the trimmed V and J ends, which lost 7 bases and 0 bases, there was a span of 4 bases. Germline lookup yields CDR1 ENHRY and CDR2 SYGVKD. The DNA for the CDR3 is TGTGCCATCACTAGCTCCTATAATTCACCCCTCCACTTT. It translates to CAITSSYNSPLHF.

This clonotype was detected a few times. J is TRBJ2-7 and V is TRBV9; the match to TRBD2 covers 7 bases. CDR1 is SGDLS, CDR2 YYNGEE, per germline. This CDR3 spans 15 amino acids. The junction had 5 bases not matched to a gene; V was cut back by 0 bases and J by 2 bases. The DNA of the CDR3 is TGTGCCAGCAGCGTAGATGCGGGGGAGGCCTACGAGCAGTACTTC. This codes for CASSVDAGEAYEQYF.

The chain is built from TRBV7-9 and TRBJ2-3; 8 bases fit TRBD2. J gave up 7 bases and V 6 bases, and 12 bases lay outside the gene matches. Germline V gene data show CDR1 as SEHNR and CDR2 as FQNEAQ (reference sequence). The CDR3 is made up of 15 amino acids. CDR3 protein: CASSPRGTSEHTQYF. For the CDR3, the DNA is TGTGCCAGCAGTCCCCGCGGGACTAGTGAGCATACGCAGTATTTT.

The J gene is TRBJ1-5, the V gene TRBV7-2; 7 positions agree with TRBD1. The CDR3 extends over 15 amino acids. V gave up 5 bases and J gave up 4 bases; unmatched junction bases: 8. Germline V gene sequence: CDR1 SGHTA, CDR2 FQGNSA. The CDR3, as DNA: TGTGCCAGCAGCATCTCCGGGGGACAGAATCAGCCCCAGCATTTT. It yields the protein CASSISGGQNQPQHF. The full variable domain, in which reference TRBV7-2 and TRBJ1-5 provide the parts outside the CDR3, is GAGVSQSPSNKVTEKGKDVELRCDPISGHTALYWYRQSLGQGLEFLIYFQGNSAPDKSGLPSDRFSAERTGGSVSTLTIQRTQQEDSAVYLCASSISGGQNQPQHFGDGTRLSIL.

Concerning this clonotype itself: At one end, the junction sequence differs from germline, possibly due to a read error. The chain recombines TRBV4-2 with TRBJ2-4, with TRBD1 identical over 10 bases. This CDR3 spans 19 amino acids. Per the germline V gene, CDR1 is LGHNA and CDR2 is YNFKEQ. The CDR3 sequence: CASSPTARTGGFGGDIQYF. The CDR3 DNA reads as TGTGCCAGCAGCCCGACCGCCCGGACAGGGGGGTTCGGGGGCGACATCCAGTACTTC.

The chain joins TRBV30 to TRBJ2-3, with D perhaps being TRBD1 or TRBD2 (5 bases each). Germline CDR1 reads GTSNPN; CDR2 reads SVGIG (reference sequence). The CDR3 length is 15 residues. V was clipped by 5 bases and J by 2 bases, with 17 bases between them. CDR3 in amino acids: CAWGLGTAATDTQYF. The CDR3 DNA follows: TGTGCCTGGGGACTGGGGACGGCAGCCACAGATACGCAGTATTTT.

This CDR3 is CASSPGRGQSTDTQYF. The CDR3, as DNA: TGTGCCAGCAGCCCTGGCCGGGGACAAAGCACAGATACGCAGTATTTT. This chain uses TRBV7-8 with TRBJ2-3; D is perhaps TRBD1 (6 bases). Germline values: CDR1 SGHVS, CDR2 FQNEAQ. This CDR3 comprises 16 residues. V lost 5 bases, J lost 0 bases, and 15 bases lay in between. Using reference TRBV7-8 and TRBJ2-3 for the parts outside the CDR3, the full variable domain is GAGVSQSPRYKVAKRGQDVALRCDPISGHVSLFWYQQALGQGPEFLTYFQNEAQLDKSGLPSDRFFAERPEGSVSTLKIQRTQQEDSAVYLCASSPGRGQSTDTQYFGPGTRLTVL.

The V gene is TRBV9, the J gene TRBJ2-5; TRBD1 agrees at 10 bases. The V segment lost 3 bases and the J segment 5 bases; nucleotides outside the gene matches: 4. There are 14 residues in the CDR3. Germline CDR1 reads SGDLS; CDR2 reads YYNGEE. The CDR3 nucleotides read TGTGCCAGCAGCGCGACAGGGGGCTCGGAGACCCAGTACTTC. It is translated as CASSATGGSETQYF.

A few counts support this clonotype. V usage is TRBV9 and J usage is TRBJ2-4, with 8 bases lining up with TRBD2. The end of the DNA aligns better with TRBJ2-7, so the J call may be wrong. CDR1 and CDR2 from the germline V gene are SGDLS and YYNGEE. The CDR3 covers 14 residues. The CDR3 DNA reads TGTGCCAGCAGCGAGGGGTCTAGCGGGTACGAGCAGTACTTC. Amino acid sequence: CASSEGSSGYEQYF.

The genes are TRBV20-1 and TRBJ1-4; D call uncertain. This CDR3 contains 11 residues. Germline assignment: CDR1 DFQATT and CDR2 SNEGSKA (reference sequence). V lost 5 bases and J lost 8, with 9 bases in between. The DNA of the CDR3 is TGCAGTGCTTCCAAAGAGGAAAAACTGTTTTTT. It yields the protein CSASKEEKLFF.

This clonotype was seen only a few times. The V gene is TRBV7-9, the J gene TRBJ2-5, with 8 bases that match TRBD2. V shed 10 bases, J shed 5 bases, and the junction held 6 bases outside the gene matches. The CDR3 is 12 residues long. Per the germline V gene, CDR1 is SEHNR and CDR2 is FQNEAQ (reference sequence). The CDR3: CATARGGETQYF. Written as DNA, the CDR3 is TGTGCCACCGCTCGCGGGGGGGAGACCCAGTACTTC.

This chain uses TRBV20-1 with TRBJ1-1, with D unresolved. In germline, CDR1 is DFQATT, CDR2 SNEGSKA (reference sequence). Trimming removed 0 bases at V and 1 base at J, with 9 bases between. This CDR3 comprises 14 residues. CDR3 in amino acids: CSARDPGKNTEAFF. The CDR3 DNA is TGCAGTGCTAGAGATCCGGGAAAGAACACTGAAGCTTTCTTT.

The V call is TRBV7-2, the J call TRBJ2-7; D is undetermined. Germline loops: CDR1 SGHTA, CDR2 FQGNSA. The length of the CDR3 is 15 residues. The V end lost 5 bases, the J end lost 6 bases, and 20 bases lay between the germline ends. The CDR3 region is CASSLPQAASIEQYF. The CDR3 region has the DNA TGTGCCAGCAGCCTACCCCAGGCAGCGTCGATCGAGCAGTACTTC. Using reference TRBV7-2 and TRBJ2-7 for the parts outside the CDR3, the full variable domain is GAGVSQSPSNKVTEKGKDVELRCDPISGHTALYWYRQSLGQGLEFLIYFQGNSAPDKSGLPSDRFSAERTGGSVSTLTIQRTQQEDSAVYLCASSLPQAASIEQYFGPGTRLTVT.

CDR3 in amino acids: CASGLASTAYGYTF. The CDR3 DNA is TGTGCTAGTGGTTTGGCTTCGACAGCCTATGGCTACACCTTC. The V call is TRBV12-5, the J call TRBJ1-2; D is possibly TRBD1 (5 bases). The CDR3 runs to 14 residues. Per the germline V gene, CDR1 is LGHNT and CDR2 is FRNRAP. V lost 1 base and J 4 bases, leaving 10 bases between the germline ends.